Detailed here is one T cell receptor beta chain. This sample is drawn from a study of blood T cell repertoires in COVID-19. In the study's own analysis: By means of reference gene primer amplification, nucleated cell counts were estimated. Assay used: immunoSEQ multiplex PCR; TCRdb lists only in-frame clones, some missing. The D gene and trimming were derived from the DNA, and the V and J assignments and clone size from that table. Among fewer than 300,000 clones, about 80% were seen once, and the ten largest hold about a sixth. This clonotype originated in a person aged 70 to 79 with COVID-19, enrolled during active disease. Sequences were obtained from peripheral blood.

The CDR3 DNA reads TGTGCCTGGAGTGTACGGGGGGAGGCGCTCCGGTCGTACTTC. Translated: CAWSVRGEALRSYF. V is TRBV30 and J is TRBJ2-4; 7 bases align to TRBD2. The CDR3 consists of 14 residues. CDR1 and CDR2 from the germline V gene are GTSNPN and SVGIG (reference sequence). Trimming cost V 0 bases and J 15 bases; bases outside gene matches: 14.